This TCR beta chain was identified during a study of blood T cell repertoires in COVID-19. Looking at the study overall: Some COVID-19 samples were acute and others convalescent; all came from the United States, Italy and Spain. T cells, B-cell-depleted T cells, or PBMCs supplied cDNA or gDNA.

Per germline, CDR1 MNHNS and CDR2 SASEGT. The CDR3 is 13 residues long. V was clipped by 1 base and J by 10 bases, with 13 bases between them. Original analysis: Reference gene primer amplification yielded estimated nucleated cell counts. Profiled with immunoSEQ multiplex PCR; TCRdb holds only in-frame clones, not every one. Clone size and the V and J calls come from that table; the DNA yielded D and trimming. Among 250,000 to 350,000 clones listed, just over 85% were seen once. Sequencing used peripheral blood. This clonotype originated in a woman aged 25 to 39 with active or convalescent COVID-19. The V and J genes are TRBV6-1 and TRBJ1-2, with D uncertain. The CDR3 sequence is CASSEEGGTTYTF. As DNA, the CDR3 is TGTGCCAGCAGTGAAGAAGGAGGAACAACCTACACCTTC.